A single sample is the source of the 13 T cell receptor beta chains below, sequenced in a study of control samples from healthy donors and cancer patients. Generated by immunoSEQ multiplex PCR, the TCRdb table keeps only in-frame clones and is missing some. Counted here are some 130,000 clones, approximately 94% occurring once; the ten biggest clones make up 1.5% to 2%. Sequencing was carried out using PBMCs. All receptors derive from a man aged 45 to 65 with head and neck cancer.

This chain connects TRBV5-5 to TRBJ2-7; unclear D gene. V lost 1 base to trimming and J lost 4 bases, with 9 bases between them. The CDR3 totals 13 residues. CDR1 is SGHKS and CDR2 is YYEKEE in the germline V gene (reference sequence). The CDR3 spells CASSLRNSYEQYF. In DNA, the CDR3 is TGTGCCAGCAGCTTGAGGAATTCGTACGAGCAGTACTTC. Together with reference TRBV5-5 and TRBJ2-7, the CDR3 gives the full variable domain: DAGVTQSPTHLIKTRGQQVTLRCSPISGHKSVSWYQQVLGQGPQFIFQYYEKEERGRGNFPDRFSARQFPNYSSELNVNALLLGDSALYLCASSLRNSYEQYFGPGTRLTVT.

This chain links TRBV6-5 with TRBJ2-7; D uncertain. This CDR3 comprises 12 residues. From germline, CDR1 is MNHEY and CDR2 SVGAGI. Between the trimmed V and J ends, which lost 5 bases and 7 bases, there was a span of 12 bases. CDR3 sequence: CASSRVGREQYF. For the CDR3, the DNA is TGTGCCAGCAGTCGCGTCGGGCGGGAGCAGTACTTC.

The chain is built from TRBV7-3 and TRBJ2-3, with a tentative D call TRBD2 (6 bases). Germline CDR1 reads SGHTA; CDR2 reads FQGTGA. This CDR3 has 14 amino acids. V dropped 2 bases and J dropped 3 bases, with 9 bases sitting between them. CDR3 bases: TGTGCCAGCAGCTTATCCGGGGGAACAGATACGCAGTATTTT. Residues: CASSLSGGTDTQYF.

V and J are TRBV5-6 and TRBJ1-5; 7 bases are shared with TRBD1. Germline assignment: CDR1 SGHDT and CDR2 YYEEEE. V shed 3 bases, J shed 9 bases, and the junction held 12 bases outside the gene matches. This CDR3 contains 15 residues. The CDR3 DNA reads TGTGCCAGCAGCTCAGACAGGGACAAATGGGCGCCCCAGCATTTT. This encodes CASSSDRDKWAPQHF.

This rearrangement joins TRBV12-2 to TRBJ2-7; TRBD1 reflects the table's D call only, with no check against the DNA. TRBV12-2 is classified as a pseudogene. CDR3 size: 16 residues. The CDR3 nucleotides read TGTGCAAGTCGCTCGACACACCGGGACAGGTACTACGAGCAGTACTTC. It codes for CASRSTHRDRYYEQYF.

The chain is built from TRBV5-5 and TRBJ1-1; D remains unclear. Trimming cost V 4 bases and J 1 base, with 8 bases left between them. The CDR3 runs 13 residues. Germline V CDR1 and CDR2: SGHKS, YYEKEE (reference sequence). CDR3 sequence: CASSLTQNTEAFF. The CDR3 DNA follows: TGTGCCAGCAGCCTGACACAGAACACTGAAGCTTTCTTT.

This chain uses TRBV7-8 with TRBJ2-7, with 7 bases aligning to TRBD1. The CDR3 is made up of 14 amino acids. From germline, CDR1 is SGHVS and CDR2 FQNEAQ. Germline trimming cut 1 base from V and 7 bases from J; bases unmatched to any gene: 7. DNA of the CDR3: TGTGCCAGCAGCTTAGGGGGCGCAGGGGGAGAGCAGTACTTC. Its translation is CASSLGGAGGEQYF. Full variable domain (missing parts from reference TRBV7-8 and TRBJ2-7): GAGVSQSPRYKVAKRGQDVALRCDPISGHVSLFWYQQALGQGPEFLTYFQNEAQLDKSGLPSDRFFAERPEGSVSTLKIQRTQQEDSAVYLCASSLGGAGGEQYFGPGTRLTVT.

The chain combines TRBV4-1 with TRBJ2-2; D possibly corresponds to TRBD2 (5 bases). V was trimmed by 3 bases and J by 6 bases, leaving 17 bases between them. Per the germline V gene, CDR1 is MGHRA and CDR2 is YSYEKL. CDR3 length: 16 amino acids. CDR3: CASSHTLSTRAGELFF. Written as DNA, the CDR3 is TGCGCCAGCAGCCATACTCTCAGCACTAGAGCCGGGGAGCTGTTTTTT.

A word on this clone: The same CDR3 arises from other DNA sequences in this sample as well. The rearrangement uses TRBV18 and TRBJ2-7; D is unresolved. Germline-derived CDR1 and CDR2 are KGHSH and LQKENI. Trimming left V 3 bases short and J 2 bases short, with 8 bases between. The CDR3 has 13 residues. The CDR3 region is CASSPDRTYEQYF. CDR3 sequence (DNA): TGTGCCAGCTCACCTGACCGCACCTACGAGCAGTACTTC.

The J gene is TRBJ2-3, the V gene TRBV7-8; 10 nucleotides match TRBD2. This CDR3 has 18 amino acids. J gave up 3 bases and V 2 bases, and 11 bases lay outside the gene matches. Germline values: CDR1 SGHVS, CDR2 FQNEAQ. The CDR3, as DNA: TGTGCCAGCAGCTTAAAGCGGGGGGGACGGGCGGTTACAGATACGCAGTATTTT. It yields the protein CASSLKRGGRAVTDTQYF.

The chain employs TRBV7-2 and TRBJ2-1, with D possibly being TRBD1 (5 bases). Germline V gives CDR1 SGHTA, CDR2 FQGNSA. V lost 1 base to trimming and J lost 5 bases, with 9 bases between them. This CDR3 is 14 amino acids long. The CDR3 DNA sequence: TGTGCCAGCAGCTTAGTCAGGGTCAACAATGAGCAGTTCTTC. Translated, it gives CASSLVRVNNEQFF. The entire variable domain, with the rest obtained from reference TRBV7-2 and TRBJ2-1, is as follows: GAGVSQSPSNKVTEKGKDVELRCDPISGHTALYWYRQSLGQGLEFLIYFQGNSAPDKSGLPSDRFSAERTGGSVSTLTIQRTQQEDSAVYLCASSLVRVNNEQFFGPGTRLTVL.

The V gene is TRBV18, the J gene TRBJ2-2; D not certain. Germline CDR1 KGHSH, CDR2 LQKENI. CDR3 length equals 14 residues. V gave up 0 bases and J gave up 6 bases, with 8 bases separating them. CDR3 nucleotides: TGTGCCAGCTCACCACCGGCCGTCTCCGGGGAGCTGTTTTTT. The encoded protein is CASSPPAVSGELFF.

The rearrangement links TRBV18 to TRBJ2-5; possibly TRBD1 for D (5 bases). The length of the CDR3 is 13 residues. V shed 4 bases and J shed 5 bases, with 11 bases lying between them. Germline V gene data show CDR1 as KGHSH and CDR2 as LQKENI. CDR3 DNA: TGTGCCAGCTCACTCGGGCACAGGGAGACCCAGTACTTC. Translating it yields CASSLGHRETQYF.